This entry lists 28 T cell receptor beta chains sequenced from one sample in a study of shared clonotypes between healthy human individuals. Here immunoSEQ multiplex PCR was the method, and the copy in TCRdb shows in-frame clones only, minus some. The sample carries about 2.4 million clones, 93% recorded once. Sample: naive CD4+ T cells from PBMCs. Subset meaning: CD45RA+ positively selected. Every receptor here comes from a man aged 18 to 30 in good health. Some clones in this sample may be carry-over from other donors' samples.

This chain joins TRBV9 and TRBJ2-7; maybe TRBD2 (6 bases). There are 16 residues in the CDR3. V lost 3 bases, J lost 5 bases, and 21 bases lay in between. Germline V gives CDR1 SGDLS, CDR2 YYNGEE. CDR3 bases: TGTGCCAGCAGCGCGAGATGGGCGGGAAAAGACAACGAGCAGTACTTC. This translates into CASSARWAGKDNEQYF.

This clone appeared once. The J gene is TRBJ1-2, the V gene TRBV7-9, with D perhaps TRBD1 (6 bases). Germline CDR1 SEHNR, CDR2 FQNEAQ (reference sequence). The V end was cut by 5 bases, the J end by 2 bases, with 18 bases between. The CDR3 has 16 residues. CDR3: CASSTDQGRENYGYTF. CDR3 sequence (DNA): TGTGCCAGCAGCACGGATCAGGGGAGGGAGAACTATGGCTACACCTTC.

The J gene is TRBJ1-5, the V gene TRBV19, with D perhaps TRBD1 (5 bases). CDR3 length equals 13 residues. Germline CDR1 and CDR2: LNHDA and SQIVND (reference sequence). V dropped 6 bases and J dropped 7 bases, with 13 bases sitting between them. CDR3 region: CASRNTGEQPQHF. CDR3 sequence (DNA): TGTGCCAGTAGGAATACGGGGGAACAGCCCCAGCATTTT.

The chain carries TRBV7-2 and TRBJ2-5; 8 bases align to TRBD1. The CDR3 loop spans 13 amino acids. CDR1 is SGHTA, CDR2 FQGNSA, per germline. With V trimmed by 7 bases and J by 4 bases, 5 bases remained unmatched. The CDR3 is CASTIRGRETQYF. CDR3 DNA sequence: TGTGCCAGCACGATCAGGGGGCGAGAGACCCAGTACTTC.

Worth noting for this clone: The same CDR3 also results from other DNA sequences found in this sample. The gene calls are TRBV29-1 and TRBJ2-3; tentatively, D is TRBD2 (5 bases). CDR3 size: 13 residues. The germline V gene encodes CDR1 SQVTM and CDR2 ANQGSEA. V lost 6 bases to trimming and J lost 1 base, with 11 bases between them. The CDR3 nucleotides are TGCAGCGTGGTTCGGGGTGGCACAGATACGCAGTATTTT. Protein product: CSVVRGGTDTQYF.

This CDR3 reads CASSDARGYQETQYF. The CDR3 bases are TGTGCCAGCAGTGACGCACGAGGGTACCAAGAGACCCAGTACTTC. The chain couples TRBV25-1 to TRBJ2-5; tentatively, D is TRBD2 (5 bases). Trimming took 3 bases from V and 0 from J, leaving 11 bases between them. The CDR3 is 15 amino acids. Germline assignment: CDR1 MGHDK and CDR2 SYGVNS.

The CDR3 DNA is TGTGCCAGCAGCTTAGTCAGGGGCTCCACCGGGGAGCTGTTTTTT. Protein: CASSLVRGSTGELFF. V is TRBV7-9 and J is TRBJ2-2; possibly TRBD1 for D (6 bases). The CDR3 is 15 residues long. CDR1 is SEHNR, CDR2 FQNEAQ, per germline (reference sequence). V lost 1 base to trimming and J lost 4 bases, with 10 bases between them.

The rearrangement uses TRBV6-1 and TRBJ1-4; D gene ambiguous. The CDR3 is 12 amino acids. Deletions cut 10 bases from V and 4 bases from J, with 10 bases between. Germline CDR1 reads MNHNS; CDR2 reads SASEGT. CDR3 sequence reads: CATRRSNEKLFF. The CDR3 bases are TGTGCCACGCGACGGAGTAATGAAAAACTGTTTTTT.

This clone has just one count. The chain links TRBV27 to TRBJ1-2; possibly TRBD1 for D (5 bases). Trimming left V 8 bases short and J 5 bases short, with 21 bases between. The CDR3 covers 15 residues. CDR1 and CDR2 from the germline V gene are MNHEY and SMNVEV (reference sequence). CDR3: CASRLGANLGYGYTF. The CDR3 nucleotides read TGTGCCAGCCGCTTAGGGGCAAACCTAGGGTATGGCTACACCTTC.

The J gene is TRBJ2-5, the V gene TRBV7-3, with D possibly being TRBD2 (5 bases). This CDR3 spans 13 amino acids. The germline V gene has CDR1 SGHTA and CDR2 FQGTGA. V was pared by 5 bases and J by 2 bases, with 9 bases between. CDR3 coding DNA: TGTGCCAGCAGCCGGGCGGGTCAAGAGACCCAGTACTTC. This encodes CASSRAGQETQYF.

The rearrangement uses TRBV10-3 and TRBJ2-1; TRBD2 matches at 7 bases. The CDR3 consists of 15 residues. Per germline, CDR1 ENHRY and CDR2 SYGVKD. The junction had 15 bases not matched to a gene; V was cut back by 10 bases and J by 6 bases. The CDR3 sequence: CATGVRGGSFNEQFF. The CDR3 nucleotides are TGTGCCACCGGAGTGAGGGGCGGGAGTTTCAATGAGCAGTTCTTC.

The V and J genes are TRBV19 and TRBJ1-5, with D unresolved. V was trimmed by 5 bases and J by 0 bases, leaving 8 bases between them. Germline V gives CDR1 LNHDA, CDR2 SQIVND (reference sequence). The length of the CDR3 is 14 residues. In nucleotides, the CDR3 is TGTGCCAGTAGTTTCCAGAGTAGCAATCAGCCCCAGCATTTT. It is translated as CASSFQSSNQPQHF.

V is TRBV10-1 and J is TRBJ2-5; either TRBD1 or TRBD2 may supply D (5 bases each). CDR3 size: 14 residues. Deletions cut 6 bases from V and 1 base from J, with 12 bases between. The germline V gene has CDR1 WNHNN and CDR2 SYGVQD (reference sequence). In nucleotides, the CDR3 is TGCGCCAGCAGAAAAGGGACGATCCAAGAGACCCAGTACTTC. It translates to CASRKGTIQETQYF.

This clone was observed once. The rearrangement joins TRBV5-1 to TRBJ2-5; 11 nucleotides agree with TRBD1. Germline trimming cut 4 bases from V and 5 bases from J; bases unmatched to any gene: 13. This CDR3 comprises 17 residues. Germline CDR1 SGHRS, CDR2 YFSETQ. The CDR3 loop is CASSRRGQGEYRETQYF. CDR3 in DNA: TGCGCCAGCAGCCGGAGGGGACAGGGGGAGTATAGGGAGACCCAGTACTTC.

CDR3 loop: CARRGDRGYEQYF. The CDR3, as DNA: TGTGCCAGAAGGGGGGACAGGGGCTACGAGCAGTACTTC. J is TRBJ2-7 and V is TRBV5-3; 10 positions match TRBD1. TRBV5-3 is designated an ORF whose function remains uncertain. The CDR3 sequence is 13 residues long. J gave up 3 bases and V 5 bases, and 2 bases lay outside the gene matches.

The chain couples TRBV5-1 to TRBJ1-1, with unresolved D. Trimming removed 2 bases at V and 10 bases at J, with 12 bases between. CDR3 length: 12 amino acids. CDR1 is SGHRS, CDR2 YFSETQ, per germline. CDR3 in amino acids: CASSLPGDPAFF. The CDR3 DNA reads as TGCGCCAGCAGCTTACCCGGGGATCCAGCTTTCTTT.

V gene TRBV28 combines with J gene TRBJ1-4, with D unresolved. Deletions cut 0 bases from V and 8 bases from J, with 7 bases between. This CDR3 comprises 13 residues. Per the germline V gene, CDR1 is MDHEN and CDR2 is SYDVKM. The CDR3 DNA reads TGTGCCAGCAGTTTATGGTTAGCCGAAAAACTGTTTTTT. Protein product: CASSLWLAEKLFF.

V is TRBV25-1 and J is TRBJ1-4; 7 bases are shared with TRBD1. CDR1 MGHDK and CDR2 SYGVNS come from the germline V gene. Unmatched junction bases numbered 7, after V lost 6 bases and J lost 3 bases. The CDR3 has 15 residues. The CDR3 sequence is CASSRGGAANEKLFF. In DNA, the CDR3 is TGTGCCAGCAGCAGAGGGGGCGCTGCTAATGAAAAACTGTTTTTT.

This clone was observed once. The gene calls are TRBV27 and TRBJ2-5; 7 nucleotides line up with TRBD2. The CDR3 has 15 amino acids. V was pared by 7 bases and J by 4 bases, with 12 bases of the junction left unmatched. The germline V gene has CDR1 MNHEY and CDR2 SMNVEV (reference sequence). This chain's CDR3 is CASTRREGLGETQYF. CDR3 sequence (DNA): TGTGCCAGCACCCGGAGGGAGGGCCTAGGAGAGACCCAGTACTTC.

The CDR3 nucleotides read TGTGCCAGCAGTCGCCATGGGGGGGACAATGAGCAGTTCTTC. Translation: CASSRHGGDNEQFF. The rearrangement uses TRBV6-5 and TRBJ2-1; 7 nucleotides match TRBD2. Germline lookup yields CDR1 MNHEY and CDR2 SVGAGI. V trimming: 5 bases; J trimming: 5 bases; junction bases outside the gene matches: 6. This CDR3 region has 14 residues.

The CDR3 region has the DNA TGTGCCTGGAGCCTCAACTTCGAGGGCTATGGCTACACCTTC. Its protein product is CAWSLNFEGYGYTF. The V and J genes are TRBV30 and TRBJ1-2; no reliable D call. V dropped 3 bases and J dropped 4 bases, with 15 bases sitting between them. The V gene's germline CDR1 is GTSNPN and CDR2 SVGIG (reference sequence). The CDR3 totals 14 residues.

This sequence joins TRBV7-6 and TRBJ2-2, with D perhaps matching TRBD1 or TRBD2 (5 bases each). Germline CDR1 is SGHVS and CDR2 is FNYEAQ. This CDR3 has 13 residues. The V and J ends lost 1 base and 13 bases respectively, with 13 bases between them. The CDR3: CASSLGGVGVLFF. The CDR3 nucleotides are TGTGCCAGCAGCTTAGGAGGGGTCGGAGTGCTGTTTTTT.

The rearrangement uses TRBV10-3 and TRBJ1-2, with unresolved D. This CDR3 has 14 amino acids. The germline V and J ends were trimmed by 0 bases and 1 base, with 6 bases remaining between them. From germline, CDR1 is ENHRY and CDR2 SYGVKD. For the CDR3, the DNA is TGTGCCATCAGTGAGTCTGCCAGTAACTATGGCTACACCTTC. Translating gives CAISESASNYGYTF.

The CDR3 region is CASSLAANEKLFF. In nucleotides, the CDR3 is TGTGCCAGCAGCTTAGCTGCTAATGAAAAACTGTTTTTT. J is TRBJ1-4 and V is TRBV7-2, with D hard to call. V was trimmed by 0 bases and J by 3 bases, leaving 2 bases between them. The CDR3 has 13 residues. Germline CDR1 and CDR2: SGHTA and FQGNSA.

The rearrangement joins TRBV20-1 to TRBJ1-2, with a weak D call TRBD1 (6 bases). This CDR3 comprises 11 residues. Trimming stripped 0 bases from V and 8 bases from J, with 7 bases between. Germline V gene data show CDR1 as DFQATT and CDR2 as SNEGSKA (reference sequence). The CDR3 bases are TGCAGTGCTAGAGAAGGGGGAGGCTACACCTTC. The encoded protein is CSAREGGGYTF.

The CDR3 sequence is CSVGTATYEQYF. In DNA form, the CDR3 reads TGCAGCGTTGGGACAGCAACCTACGAGCAGTACTTC. The chain has TRBV29-1 and TRBJ2-7; D is possibly TRBD1 (6 bases). The length of the CDR3 is 12 residues. In germline, CDR1 is SQVTM, CDR2 ANQGSEA. Trimming took off 4 bases at V and 2 bases at J, with 9 bases between the two ends.

This chain connects TRBV7-2 to TRBJ2-7; TRBD1 aligns across 9 bases. The germline gives CDR1 SGHTA, CDR2 FQGNSA. This CDR3 has 12 amino acids. The V segment lost 8 bases and the J segment 2 bases; nucleotides outside the gene matches: 1. The CDR3 nucleotides read TGTGCCAGCGGGACAGGGACCTACGAGCAGTACTTC. Translating it yields CASGTGTYEQYF.

This chain links TRBV30 with TRBJ1-3; D is unclear. Trimming removed 1 base from V and 3 bases from J, with 7 bases in between. Germline V gives CDR1 GTSNPN, CDR2 SVGIG (reference sequence). This CDR3 has 13 amino acids. CDR3 nucleotides: TGTGCCTGGAGTGCGGGGAATGGAAACACCATATATTTT. This codes for CAWSAGNGNTIYF.